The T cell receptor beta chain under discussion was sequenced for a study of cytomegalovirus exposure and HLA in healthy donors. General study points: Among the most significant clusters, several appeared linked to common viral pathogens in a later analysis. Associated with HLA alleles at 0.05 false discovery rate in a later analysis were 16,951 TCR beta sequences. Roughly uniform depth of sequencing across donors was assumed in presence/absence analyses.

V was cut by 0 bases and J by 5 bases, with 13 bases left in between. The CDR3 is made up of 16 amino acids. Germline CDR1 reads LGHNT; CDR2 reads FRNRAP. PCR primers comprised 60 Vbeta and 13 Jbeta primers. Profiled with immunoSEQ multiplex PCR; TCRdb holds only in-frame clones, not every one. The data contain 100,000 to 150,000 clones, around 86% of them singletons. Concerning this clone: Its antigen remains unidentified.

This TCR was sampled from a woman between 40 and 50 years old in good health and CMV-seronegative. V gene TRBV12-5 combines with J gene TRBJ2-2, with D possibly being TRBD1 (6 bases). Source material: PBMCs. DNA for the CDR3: TGTGCTAGTGGTTTGGTACAGATAACAGGGACCGGGGAGCTGTTTTTT. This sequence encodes CASGLVQITGTGELFF.